This is a list of T cell receptor beta chains from one sample in a study of T-cell memory formation after mild COVID-19. Each CDR3 protein gets one entry after TCRdb re-called the 5' RACE reads with MiXCR. There are 400,000 to 500,000 distinct CDR3 sequences in the sample; roughly 18% occur only once, and around a fifth lies in the top ten. The sequenced sample was PBMCs or a T cell subset sorted from them (not recorded which). Source of these receptors: a man aged 18 to 35 who had mild COVID-19 (a few samples of this study predate the infection). Cell type and time point are not known. Each CDR3 is given with its conserved first and last residue. A D gene is named only where the DNA matches it firmly. Clone size is not always given. Where it is, it says once, few, many or a class for expanded clones.

J: TRBJ2-5
size: .
D: .
V: TRBV20-1
DNA: TGCAGTGCTAGGGGTTTGATGGGGGAAAAGACCCAGTACTTC
CDR3: CSARGLMGEKTQYF

J: TRBJ1-1
size: .
D: .
V: TRBV7-2
DNA: TGTGCCAGCAGCTTCCTCGAGGTTCTCACTGAAGCTTTCTTT
CDR3: CASSFLEVLTEAFF

J: TRBJ2-1
size: few
D: .
V: TRBV4-1
DNA: TGCGCCAGCAGCCAAGATCAGTTGGATCGGGGCAGGCAGTTCTTC
CDR3: CASSQDQLDRGRQFF

J: TRBJ2-2
size: few
D: .
V: TRBV3-1
DNA: TGTGCCAGCAGCGGGGTGACAGTCCTTAAGGGACAAAACACCGGGGAGCTGTTTTTT
CDR3: CASSGVTVLKGQNTGELFF

J: TRBJ2-2
size: .
D: .
V: TRBV7-9
DNA: TGTGCCAGCACCATGAGTGGGACATATGTTCACACCGGGGAGCTGTTTTTT
CDR3: CASTMSGTYVHTGELFF

J: TRBJ1-3
size: .
D: .
V: TRBV12-3/TRBV12-4
DNA: TGTGCCAGCAGTTTCTGGTCAGGGACAGGAAACACCATATATTTT
CDR3: CASSFWSGTGNTIYF

J: TRBJ2-3
size: .
D: TRBD2
V: TRBV6-2/TRBV6-3
DNA: TGTGCCACCTCGACTAGCCCCGACCTGTCAGATACGCAGTATTTT
CDR3: CATSTSPDLSDTQYF

J: TRBJ1-1
size: few
D: .
V: TRBV12-3/TRBV12-4
DNA: TGTGCCAGCAGTTCCCCTTTTAGAACTGAAGCTTTCTTT
CDR3: CASSSPFRTEAFF

J: TRBJ2-5
size: few
D: .
V: TRBV28
DNA: TGTGCCAGCAGTTCAGGGGCGACTCAAGAGACCCAGTACTTC
CDR3: CASSSGATQETQYF

J: TRBJ2-3
size: .
D: .
V: TRBV12-3/TRBV12-4
DNA: TGTGCCAGCAGATTGTCAAGGGATAACACAGATACGCAGTATTTT
CDR3: CASRLSRDNTDTQYF

J: TRBJ1-1
size: few
D: .
V: TRBV7-2
DNA: TGTGCCAGCAGCTTAAGGATAGGGGGGAACACTGAAGCTTTCTTT
CDR3: CASSLRIGGNTEAFF

J: TRBJ2-2
size: few
D: .
V: TRBV9
DNA: TGTGCCAGCAGCGTACCAGCGGCCCACACCGGGGAGCTGTTTTTT
CDR3: CASSVPAAHTGELFF

J: TRBJ2-7
size: .
D: .
V: TRBV27
DNA: TGTGCCAGCAGTCAGCTAGTGGTGGGCTACGAGCAGTACTTC
CDR3: CASSQLVVGYEQYF

J: TRBJ2-5
size: .
D: .
V: TRBV12-3/TRBV12-4
DNA: TGTGCCAGCAGTTTCAAGAACTGGGCCTCCCAAGAGACCCAGTACTTC
CDR3: CASSFKNWASQETQYF

J: TRBJ2-3
size: many
D: TRBD1
V: TRBV6-5
DNA: TGTGCCAGCAGTTACGGAGTAGACAGGGACACAGATACGCAGTATTTT
CDR3: CASSYGVDRDTDTQYF

J: TRBJ1-2
size: few
D: .
V: TRBV5-1
DNA: TGCGCCAGCAGCTCACAGGGAGAGCCTAACTATGGCTACACCTTC
CDR3: CASSSQGEPNYGYTF

J: TRBJ2-2
size: few
D: TRBD2
V: TRBV9
DNA: TGTGCCAGCAGCGGGGGACTAGCGGGGGGCGCCGGGGAGCTGTTTTTT
CDR3: CASSGGLAGGAGELFF

J: TRBJ1-2
size: .
D: TRBD1
V: TRBV5-4
DNA: TGTGCCAGCAGCGGAGGGGACAGAGTTAACTATGGCTACACCTTC
CDR3: CASSGGDRVNYGYTF

J: TRBJ1-1
size: .
D: .
V: TRBV7-6
DNA: TGTGCCAGCAGCTTAAGAGTAGGGGGTATCGCTGAAGCTTTCTTT
CDR3: CASSLRVGGIAEAFF

J: TRBJ2-2
size: few
D: .
V: TRBV10-2
DNA: TGCGCCAGCACCGGAGGGGGGCCCGGGGAGCTGTTTTTT
CDR3: CASTGGGPGELFF